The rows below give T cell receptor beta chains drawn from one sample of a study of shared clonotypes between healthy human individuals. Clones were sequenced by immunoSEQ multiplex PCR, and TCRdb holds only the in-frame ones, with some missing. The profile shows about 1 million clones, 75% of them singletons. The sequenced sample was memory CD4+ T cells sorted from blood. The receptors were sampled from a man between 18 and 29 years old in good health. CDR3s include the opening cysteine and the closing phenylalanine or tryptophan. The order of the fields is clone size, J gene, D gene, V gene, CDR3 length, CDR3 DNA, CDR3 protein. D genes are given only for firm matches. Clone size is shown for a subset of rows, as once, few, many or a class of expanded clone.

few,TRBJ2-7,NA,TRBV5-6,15,TGTGCCAGCAGCTTTGGCCGTGTCCCGGGCACAGAGCAGTACTTC,CASSFGRVPGTEQYF
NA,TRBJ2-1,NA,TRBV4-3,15,TGCGCCAGCAGCCAAGGAAGGAAACCACACAATGAGCAGTTCTTC,CASSQGRKPHNEQFF
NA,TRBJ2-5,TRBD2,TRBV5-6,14,TGTGCCAGCAGCTTGGGGACTAGAGGGGAGACCCAGTACTTC,CASSLGTRGETQYF
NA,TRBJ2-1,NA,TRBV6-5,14,TGTGCCAGCAGTTACTCGTCAGCCTACAATGAGCAGTTCTTC,CASSYSSAYNEQFF
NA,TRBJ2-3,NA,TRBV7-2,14,TGTGCCAGCAGCCCCCACTCCTCCGGGACGCGGCGGGATTTT,CASSPHSSGTRRDF
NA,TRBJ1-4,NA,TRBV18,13,TGTGCCAGCTCACGGGCAAGTAATGAAAAACTGTTTTTT,CASSRASNEKLFF
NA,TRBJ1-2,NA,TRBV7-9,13,TGTGCCAGCAGCCTAAACCGGATCTATGGCTACACCTTC,CASSLNRIYGYTF
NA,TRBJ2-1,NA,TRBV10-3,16,TGTGCCATCAGTGACGTCGTGGCGGGAAAGGTCGATGAGCAGTTCTTC,CAISDVVAGKVDEQFF
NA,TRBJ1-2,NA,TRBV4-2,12,TGTGCCAGCAGCTTGCTCGTTGAGGGCTACACCTTC,CASSLLVEGYTF
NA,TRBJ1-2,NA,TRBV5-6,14,TGTGCCAGCAGCCTGGGACGAGGGGTGTCTGGCTACACCTTC,CASSLGRGVSGYTF